These T cell receptor beta chains were read from a single sample in a study of cytomegalovirus exposure and HLA in healthy donors. Profiling relied on immunoSEQ multiplex PCR, and the TCRdb table lists in-frame clones only, not all of them. This sample's table reports approximately 110,000 clones. The sample taken for sequencing was PBMCs. The receptors shown here come from a man aged 50-60 years in good health and CMV-seronegative. Each CDR3 is given with its conserved first and last residue. The D gene is left open where the match is weak.

v_call: TRBV9
cdr3_length: 15
d_call: .
j_call: TRBJ2-3
cdr3_nt: TGTGCCAGCAGCGTTAGACAGACGAGCACAGATACGCAGTATTTT
cdr3_aa: CASSVRQTSTDTQYF

v_call: TRBV25-1
cdr3_length: 14
d_call: .
j_call: TRBJ1-5
cdr3_nt: TGTGCCAGCAGTGGTTCGCAGATGAATCAGCCCCAGCATTTT
cdr3_aa: CASSGSQMNQPQHF

v_call: TRBV6-6
cdr3_length: 15
d_call: .
j_call: TRBJ1-1
cdr3_nt: TGTGCCAGCAAGAAGAATAAACAGGAGAACACTGAAGCTTTCTTT
cdr3_aa: CASKKNKQENTEAFF

v_call: TRBV7-6
cdr3_length: 15
d_call: TRBD1
j_call: TRBJ2-7
cdr3_nt: TGTGCCAGCAGCCTCAATTTGGGACAGGCCTACGAGCAGTACTTC
cdr3_aa: CASSLNLGQAYEQYF

v_call: TRBV19
cdr3_length: 13
d_call: .
j_call: TRBJ1-1
cdr3_nt: TGTGCCAGTAGTACACTAACGAACACTGAAGCTTTCTTT
cdr3_aa: CASSTLTNTEAFF

v_call: TRBV21-1
cdr3_length: 13
d_call: .
j_call: TRBJ2-2
cdr3_nt: TGTGCCAGCAGCAAAGTAACGGCCGGGGAGCTGTTTTTT
cdr3_aa: CASSKVTAGELFF

v_call: TRBV5-1
cdr3_length: 15
d_call: TRBD1
j_call: TRBJ1-6
cdr3_nt: TGCGCCAGCAGCTTTTCGACAGGGGGCAAGAATCCCCTCCACTTT
cdr3_aa: CASSFSTGGKNPLHF

v_call: TRBV2
cdr3_length: 13
d_call: TRBD2
j_call: TRBJ2-7
cdr3_nt: TGTGCCAGCCAGGGGCTAGCGGGAACGGAGCAGTACTTC
cdr3_aa: CASQGLAGTEQYF

v_call: TRBV4-1
cdr3_length: 20
d_call: TRBD1
j_call: TRBJ1-1
cdr3_nt: TGCGCCAGCAGCCAAGATTCTGGGGGGAGGTCGGACAGGTGGAATACTGAAGCTTTCTTT
cdr3_aa: CASSQDSGGRSDRWNTEAFF

v_call: TRBV18
cdr3_length: 16
d_call: .
j_call: TRBJ1-5
cdr3_nt: TGTGCCAGCTCACCCTTGGGGAGGGATCGACATCAGCCCCAGCATTTT
cdr3_aa: CASSPLGRDRHQPQHF

v_call: TRBV9
cdr3_length: 15
d_call: .
j_call: TRBJ2-7
cdr3_nt: TGTGCCAGCAGCGTAGGGACATATGACTCCTACGAGCAGTACTTC
cdr3_aa: CASSVGTYDSYEQYF

v_call: TRBV9
cdr3_length: 17
d_call: .
j_call: TRBJ2-2
cdr3_nt: TGTGCCAGCAGCGGCTACCCTGTGGTAGTGAACACCGGGGAGCTGTTTTTT
cdr3_aa: CASSGYPVVVNTGELFF

v_call: TRBV7-9
cdr3_length: 19
d_call: .
j_call: TRBJ1-5
cdr3_nt: TGTGCCAGCAGCTTAGGTTCGGGTGGAGTGGATGTGGGCAATCAGCCCCAGCATTTT
cdr3_aa: CASSLGSGGVDVGNQPQHF

v_call: TRBV7-3
cdr3_length: 13
d_call: .
j_call: TRBJ2-3
cdr3_nt: TGTGCCAGCAGCTTTGCGTCGCGGAATACGCAGTATTTT
cdr3_aa: CASSFASRNTQYF

v_call: TRBV29-1
cdr3_length: 12
d_call: .
j_call: TRBJ1-2
cdr3_nt: TGCAGCGTTGAGGACACGAGCTATGGCTACACCTTC
cdr3_aa: CSVEDTSYGYTF

v_call: TRBV30
cdr3_length: 11
d_call: TRBD1
j_call: TRBJ1-1
cdr3_nt: TGTGCCTGGAGGAGACAGGGAGCAGCTTTCTTT
cdr3_aa: CAWRRQGAAFF

v_call: TRBV27
cdr3_length: 15
d_call: .
j_call: TRBJ1-1
cdr3_nt: TGTGCCAGCAGTCGGTACAGGGTGGGCAACACTGAAGCTTTCTTT
cdr3_aa: CASSRYRVGNTEAFF

v_call: TRBV18
cdr3_length: 15
d_call: .
j_call: TRBJ1-1
cdr3_nt: TGTGCCAGCTCAGACTACAGGGCGATGAACACTGAAGCTTTCTTT
cdr3_aa: CASSDYRAMNTEAFF

v_call: TRBV19
cdr3_length: 17
d_call: .
j_call: TRBJ2-5
cdr3_nt: TGTGCCAGTAGTAGTCGGACAGAAACCATAATCCAAGAGACCCAGTACTTC
cdr3_aa: CASSSRTETIIQETQYF

v_call: TRBV6-6
cdr3_length: 15
d_call: TRBD1
j_call: TRBJ1-5
cdr3_nt: TGTGCCAGCAGTTACTCGGACAGGGACAATCAGCCCCAGCATTTT
cdr3_aa: CASSYSDRDNQPQHF